This T cell receptor beta chain comes out of a study of beta chain features in type 1 diabetes. Expressed TCRB transcripts got sequenced, as all isolated RNA was reverse transcribed. Libraries were prepared by immunoSEQ multiplex PCR; TCRdb keeps only in-frame clonotypes and omits some of them. The sample has 250,000 to 350,000 clones, roughly an eighth seen once. This clone was seen more than once but under ten times. The antigen is undetermined. Study results and caveats: These data did not resolve whether HLA type affects TCRB rearrangement. A moderate, significant TCRB CDR3 shortening appeared in type 1 diabetes across four CD4+ subsets. TCRB repertoires of naive, central memory and Treg cells appeared more similar among patients than among healthy donors.

CDR1 is SQVTM and CDR2 is ANQGSEA in the germline V gene. CDR3 length: 12 amino acids. The origin of this receptor is a man under 40 with type 1 diabetes. The V and J genes are TRBV29-1 and TRBJ1-1; 11 bases align to TRBD1. Sequenced input: naive CD4+ T cells from blood. The CDR3 reads CRADRGPTEAFF. For the CDR3, the DNA is TGCAGGGCGGACAGGGGGCCCACTGAAGCTTTCTTT.